The rows below give T cell receptor beta chains drawn from one sample of a study of T cell responses to AZD1222 COVID-19 vaccine. Clones were read by immunoSEQ multiplex PCR, and TCRdb kept only the in-frame ones, dropping some. The profile covers some 150,000 clones, with around 89% appearing a single time and 3% to 4% taken by the ten largest. The sample consisted of peripheral blood, taken 28 days after the second AZD1222 dose. These receptors all come from an adult who received the AZD1222 COVID-19 vaccine. CDR3s include the opening cysteine and the closing phenylalanine or tryptophan. D genes are given only for firm matches. Expanded clones get a size class; other rows say once, few or many, or leave the size out.

TRBJ2-1	once	NA	TRBV7-3	TGTGCCAGCAGCCCTTCCGGGCTGAGCGCGCTTTACAATGAGCAGTTCTTC	CASSPSGLSALYNEQFF
TRBJ2-3	few	NA	TRBV29-1	TGCAGCGTTGCTTGGGCAGGGGTAGATACGCAGTATTTT	CSVAWAGVDTQYF
TRBJ1-2	NA	NA	TRBV30	TGTGCCTGGAGTGTTGGAAGGGAAGGCTACACCTTC	CAWSVGREGYTF
TRBJ1-2	NA	TRBD1	TRBV19	TGTGCCAGTAGTATGCGTCGACAGGGGGCCTATGGCTACACCTTC	CASSMRRQGAYGYTF
TRBJ1-2	NA	NA	TRBV5-1	TGCGCCAGCAGCAGCCTGGCACTTGCTAACTATGGCTACACCTTC	CASSSLALANYGYTF
TRBJ1-2	NA	TRBD1	TRBV3-1/TRBV3-2	TGTGCCAGCAACCAGGGGGAGGATGGCTACACCTTC	CASNQGEDGYTF
TRBJ2-5	NA	TRBD1	TRBV5-1	TGCGCCAGCAGCCCGGGGACAGGGATTGTAGAGACCCAGTACTTC	CASSPGTGIVETQYF
TRBJ1-1	NA	TRBD1	TRBV5-1	TGCGCCAGCAGCCCTGGACAGGGGATATCTGAAGCTTTCTTT	CASSPGQGISEAFF
TRBJ1-3	NA	NA	TRBV28	TGTGCCAGCACCCCTCCGGGGGGTGCTGGAAACACCATATATTTT	CASTPPGGAGNTIYF
TRBJ1-2	NA	NA	TRBV5-5	TGTGCCAGCAGCTTGGAGGGGGTATATGGCTACACCTTC	CASSLEGVYGYTF
TRBJ2-5	NA	TRBD2	TRBV7-2	TGTGCCAGCAGCTTCAGGGCTAGCGGGGGTGAAGAGACCCAGTACTTC	CASSFRASGGEETQYF
TRBJ2-7	NA	NA	TRBV28	TGTGCCAGCAGTACGTTTGGGTCGGGGACCGCCTACGAGCAGTACTTC	CASSTFGSGTAYEQYF
TRBJ1-1	NA	TRBD1	TRBV6-2/TRBV6-3	TGTGCCAGCAGTCCAGGACAGGGAAGGGGGAACACTGAAGCTTTCTTT	CASSPGQGRGNTEAFF
TRBJ1-2	once	TRBD1	TRBV6-6	TGTGCCAGCACCCGACAGGGAGGGGACTATGGCTACACCTTC	CASTRQGGDYGYTF
TRBJ2-1	few	NA	TRBV20-1	TGCAGTGCTAGTTTCCGATACAATGAGCAGTTCTTC	CSASFRYNEQFF
TRBJ1-2	NA	TRBD1	TRBV5-5	TGTGCCAGCAGCTTGGCCGGGGACAGGCCCCGTTATGGCTACACCTTC	CASSLAGDRPRYGYTF
TRBJ1-1	NA	NA	TRBV6-2/TRBV6-3	TGTGCCAGCAGTCCGGGACTCTGGGGTTCTGAAGCTTTCTTT	CASSPGLWGSEAFF
TRBJ1-2	NA	NA	TRBV28	TGTGCCAGCAGAAGGATTAACTATGGCTACACCTTC	CASRRINYGYTF
TRBJ1-2	NA	TRBD1	TRBV28	TGTGCCAGCAGTCCGGGACAGGACTATGGCTACACCTTC	CASSPGQDYGYTF
TRBJ1-3	NA	NA	TRBV11-2	TGTGCCAGCAGCTTAGGGGCCGTAGGTGGAAACACCATATATTTT	CASSLGAVGGNTIYF
TRBJ2-4	once	TRBD1	TRBV30	TGTGCCTCTACAGCCGGGACAGAAAACATTCAGTACTTC	CASTAGTENIQYF
TRBJ2-3	NA	TRBD1	TRBV5-1	TGCGCCAGCAAGCCGGGACAGGGTGTCGATACGCAGTATTTT	CASKPGQGVDTQYF
TRBJ2-5	NA	TRBD2	TRBV6-2/TRBV6-3	TGTGCCAGCAGTCGAGGGACTAGCGGGAGAACCGAGACCCAGTACTTC	CASSRGTSGRTETQYF
TRBJ2-1	NA	TRBD1	TRBV7-2	TGTGCCAGCAGCTCACAGGGGAGTGAGCAGTTCTTC	CASSSQGSEQFF
TRBJ2-7	NA	NA	TRBV6-6	TGTGCCAGCAGTCCCAGGAAGAGCTCCTACGAGCAGTACTTC	CASSPRKSSYEQYF
TRBJ2-2	NA	NA	TRBV24-1	TGTGCCACCAGTGATTTGCAAACCGGACAGTCCGGGGAGCTGTTTTTT	CATSDLQTGQSGELFF
TRBJ1-1	NA	NA	TRBV5-1	TGCGCCAGCAGCTTAGGCGGGGGAAAAGCGACTGAAGCTTTCTTT	CASSLGGGKATEAFF
TRBJ1-5	NA	NA	TRBV2	TGTGCCAGCAGTGAAGGGACGGCATATCAGCCCCAGCATTTT	CASSEGTAYQPQHF
TRBJ2-7	NA	TRBD2	TRBV27	TGTGCCAGCAGTTTAAAGTCGTGGGCTAGCGGGAGCCGGTCCTACGAGCAGTACTTC	CASSLKSWASGSRSYEQYF
TRBJ2-4	NA	NA	TRBV6-5	TGTGCCAGCAGTTACTCGCGAAGACTAGCCAAAAACATTCAGTACTTC	CASSYSRRLAKNIQYF
TRBJ2-1	NA	NA	TRBV9	TGTGCCAGCAGCGTAGGCTCAAGCTCCTACAATGAGCAGTTCTTC	CASSVGSSSYNEQFF
TRBJ2-5	NA	NA	TRBV2	TGTGCCAGCAGTTTCTCGGGGGCGGTTGGTGAGACCCAGTACTTC	CASSFSGAVGETQYF
TRBJ2-2	NA	TRBD1	TRBV28	TGTGCCAGCAAAAGACAGGGCACCGGGGAGCTGTTTTTT	CASKRQGTGELFF
TRBJ1-2	NA	TRBD1	TRBV9	TGTGCCAGCAGCACACAGGGGCTGACTTTCGGCTACACCTTC	CASSTQGLTFGYTF
TRBJ2-7	once	TRBD1	TRBV3-1/TRBV3-2	TGTGCCAGCAGCCGACAGGGGAGTGGCGAGCAGTACTTC	CASSRQGSGEQYF
TRBJ1-2	NA	TRBD1	TRBV12-3/TRBV12-4	TGTGCCAGCAGCCCCGACAGGGATCGCGGCTACACCTTC	CASSPDRDRGYTF
TRBJ1-2	NA	NA	TRBV28	TGTGCCAGCAGTTTAGGGGTAGGGGCTTATGGCTACACCTTC	CASSLGVGAYGYTF
TRBJ2-3	NA	NA	TRBV11-2	TGTGCCAGCAGCTTTCGAACAGGAAGAATCACAGATACGCAGTATTTT	CASSFRTGRITDTQYF
TRBJ2-7	NA	TRBD2	TRBV10-2	TGCGCCAGCACAGGGATTAGCGGGACCTACGAGCAGTACTTC	CASTGISGTYEQYF
TRBJ2-1	NA	NA	TRBV7-6	TGTGCCAGCAGCCTGTACACGGACAATGAGCAGTTCTTC	CASSLYTDNEQFF
TRBJ1-1	NA	NA	TRBV18	TGTGCCAGCTCACCAGCGGAGGGTGGTGGAGCTTTCTTT	CASSPAEGGGAFF
TRBJ1-2	NA	NA	TRBV5-1	TGCGCCAGCAGCCTCAAGACAGGAATCGATGGCTACACCTTC	CASSLKTGIDGYTF
TRBJ2-7	NA	TRBD1	TRBV6-5	TGTGCCAGCAGCTCCGGGACAGGTGAGCAGTACTTC	CASSSGTGEQYF
TRBJ2-2	NA	NA	TRBV4-2	TGTGCCAGCCAGGCGATCTTGGGGAACACCGGGGAGCTGTTTTTT	CASQAILGNTGELFF